Presented here are 32 T cell receptor beta chains from one specimen sequenced in a study of T-cell reconstitution after alpha-beta-depleted transplantation in children. TCRbeta library preparation incorporated unique molecular identifiers. MiXCR, run by TCRdb on the PCR reads, gives a single entry per CDR3 protein. The profile shows around 16,000 distinct CDR3 sequences, around 8% of them singletons. Here the sequenced sample was PBMCs, mostly from graft donor cells, taken 60 days after TCRalphabeta/CD19-depleted stem cell transplant. These receptors all come from a boy in the first two years of life who had a stem cell transplant for Wiskott-Aldrich syndrome, so the T cells may come from the graft donor.

This clonotype was counted only a few times. The chain couples TRBV10-3 to TRBJ1-3; D is undetermined. V lost 10 bases to trimming and J lost 0 bases, with 13 bases between them. The CDR3 covers 14 residues. Per germline, CDR1 ENHRY and CDR2 SYGVKD. In DNA form, the CDR3 reads TGTGCCACCGTTGACATTAGCTCTGGAAACACCATATATTTT. Protein: CATVDISSGNTIYF.

This clonotype was found a few times. The V and J genes are TRBV6-6 and TRBJ1-2; D remains ambiguous. The CDR3 contains 11 residues. V lost 7 bases to trimming and J lost 5 bases, with 8 bases between them. Looked up from germline, CDR1 is MNHNY and CDR2 is SVGAGI (reference sequence). CDR3 in DNA: TGTGCCAGCACGAGGGTTTATGGCTACACCTTC. Encoded protein: CASTRVYGYTF.

This clonotype was observed at least ten times. The gene calls are TRBV4-1 and TRBJ1-6; D ambiguous. The germline gives CDR1 MGHRA, CDR2 YSYEKL. CDR3 size: 12 residues. V was shortened by 2 bases and J by 7 bases, with 3 bases between the two germline ends. CDR3 bases: TGCGCCAGCAGCCAAAGAAATTCACCCCTCCACTTT. The encoded protein is CASSQRNSPLHF.

The CDR3 here is CASMRRETQYF. The CDR3 region has the DNA TGCGCCTCTATGAGGAGAGAGACCCAGTACTTC. The J gene is TRBJ2-5, the V gene TRBV5-1; D is uncertain. V was cut by 10 bases and J by 4 bases, with 11 bases left in between. This CDR3 has 11 residues. In germline, CDR1 is SGHRS, CDR2 YFSETQ.

This clonotype was counted ten times or more. This chain's CDR3 is CSVEGPGGTQYF. The CDR3 coding sequence is TGCAGCGTTGAAGGCCCGGGGGGGACCCAGTACTTC. The chain has TRBV29-1 and TRBJ2-5; 7 nucleotides agree with TRBD2. The trim removed 1 base at V and 7 bases at J, leaving 3 bases unmatched. This CDR3 is built from 12 residues. Germline CDR1 is SQVTM and CDR2 is ANQGSEA.

This clonotype has a count of ten or more. V and J are TRBV9 and TRBJ1-5, with TRBD1 matching 10 bases. CDR1 and CDR2 (germline): SGDLS, YYNGEE. Germline trimming cut 3 bases from V and 5 bases from J; bases unmatched to any gene: 2. The CDR3 is 14 residues long. The CDR3 region is CASSADRGHQPQHF. For the CDR3, the DNA is TGTGCCAGCAGCGCCGACAGGGGGCATCAGCCCCAGCATTTT.

In its sample, this clonotype was seen many times. V gene TRBV24-1 combines with J gene TRBJ2-1; D is perhaps TRBD2 (6 bases). From germline, CDR1 is KGHDR and CDR2 SFDVKD. This CDR3 is 13 amino acids long. The V and J ends lost 9 bases and 0 bases respectively, with 8 bases between them. The CDR3 protein is CATGTDSYNEQFF. CDR3 bases: TGTGCCACCGGGACTGACTCCTACAATGAGCAGTTCTTC.

This clonotype has a count of ten or more. J is TRBJ1-6 and V is TRBV6-2 or TRBV6-3; TRBD1 aligns across 8 bases. The CDR3 has 15 residues. CDR1 and CDR2 from the germline V gene are MNHEY and SVGEGT. V trimming: 0 bases; J trimming: 7 bases; junction bases outside the gene matches: 2. The CDR3 is CASSYSRTGNSPLHF. The DNA of the CDR3 is TGTGCCAGCAGTTACTCAAGGACAGGGAATTCACCCCTCCACTTT.

The chain recombines TRBV20-1 with TRBJ1-1; TRBD1 matches 10 bases. CDR3 length equals 15 residues. The germline V gene has CDR1 DFQATT and CDR2 SNEGSKA (reference sequence). V was pared by 2 bases and J by 3 bases, with 6 bases of the junction left unmatched. The CDR3, as DNA: TGCAGTGCTAGAAATTCCGGGACAGGGGACACTGAAGCTTTCTTT. This encodes CSARNSGTGDTEAFF.

This clonotype was recorded at least ten times. V usage is TRBV20-1 and J usage is TRBJ2-6; D gene unclear. Trimming took off 0 bases at V and 2 bases at J, with 8 bases between the two ends. The germline V gene encodes CDR1 DFQATT and CDR2 SNEGSKA (reference sequence). The CDR3 spans 15 residues. CDR3: CSARDGETGANVLTF. DNA of the CDR3: TGCAGTGCTAGAGACGGAGAAACTGGGGCCAACGTCCTGACTTTC.

The sample holds many counts of this clonotype. The V and J genes are TRBV6-6 and TRBJ1-5, with 8 bases that match TRBD1. Trimming at V came to 6 bases and at J to 6 bases, leaving 4 bases not matched to a gene. There are 13 residues in the CDR3. Looked up from germline, CDR1 is MNHNY and CDR2 is SVGAGI (reference sequence). The CDR3 protein is CASSWTGSQPQHF. The CDR3 coding sequence is TGTGCCAGCAGCTGGACAGGGAGTCAGCCCCAGCATTTT.

This clonotype was observed at least ten times. The chain uses TRBV7-9 and TRBJ1-1; a possible D gene is TRBD1 (5 bases). The CDR3 is 14 amino acids. Trimming cost V 4 bases and J 8 bases, with 17 bases left between them. Per the germline V gene, CDR1 is SEHNR and CDR2 is FQNEAQ (reference sequence). Here the CDR3 reads CASSSIGDYWEAFF. CDR3 DNA: TGTGCCAGCAGCTCGATAGGGGACTACTGGGAAGCTTTCTTT.

This clonotype was counted only a few times. The chain uses TRBV5-1 and TRBJ1-1; 7 bases are shared with TRBD1. The CDR3 runs to 15 residues. Trimming cost V 6 bases and J 4 bases; bases outside gene matches: 12. Germline V lookup: CDR1 SGHRS, CDR2 YFSETQ. CDR3 in amino acids: CASTHLSGQTTEAFF. In DNA form, the CDR3 reads TGCGCCAGCACCCACCTATCGGGACAGACCACTGAAGCTTTCTTT. Full variable domain (remainder filled in from reference TRBV5-1 and TRBJ1-1): KAGVTQTPRYLIKTRGQQVTLSCSPISGHRSVSWYQQTPGQGLQFLFEYFSETQRNKGNFPGRFSGRQFSNSRSEMNVSTLELGDSALYLCASTHLSGQTTEAFFGQGTRLTVV.

This clonotype has at least ten counts. The chain couples TRBV2 to TRBJ2-5, with D unresolved. Per the germline V gene, CDR1 is SNHLY and CDR2 is FYNNEI. This CDR3 has 11 residues. Trimming pared 10 bases from V and 5 bases from J, leaving 11 bases between. CDR3: CATSPSETQYF. CDR3 bases: TGTGCCACCTCTCCCTCGGAGACCCAGTACTTC.

This clonotype was recorded a few times. Mismatch with germline at one junction end may stem from a read error. The V call is TRBV29-1, the J call TRBJ2-1; D perhaps matches TRBD2 (6 bases). The CDR3 sequence is 14 residues long. Germline V gene sequence: CDR1 SQVTM, CDR2 ANQGSEA. DNA of the CDR3: TGCAGCGTTGGTTTGGGGGGATCCTACGATGAGCAGTTCTTC. This sequence encodes CSVGLGGSYDEQFF.

This clonotype occurred many times. The J gene is TRBJ2-1, the V gene TRBV27; D is undetermined. CDR3 size: 12 residues. The V and J ends lost 5 bases and 3 bases respectively, with 5 bases between them. From germline, CDR1 is MNHEY and CDR2 SMNVEV (reference sequence). DNA of the CDR3: TGTGCCAGCAGTACCCGCTACAATGAGCAGTTCTTC. Encoded protein: CASSTRYNEQFF.

This clonotype was observed many times. The chain has TRBV7-2 and TRBJ2-7; D perhaps matches TRBD1 (6 bases). The CDR3 runs to 13 residues. In germline, CDR1 is SGHTA, CDR2 FQGNSA. V was trimmed by 2 bases and J by 2 bases, leaving 7 bases between them. The CDR3 DNA sequence: TGTGCCAGCAGCTTACAGGGGCCCTACGAGCAGTACTTC. This codes for CASSLQGPYEQYF.

The V call is TRBV18, the J call TRBJ2-3; TRBD2 aligns across 8 bases. The CDR3 is 17 residues long. Germline V gene data show CDR1 as KGHSH and CDR2 as LQKENI. The V segment lost 2 bases and the J segment 2 bases; nucleotides outside the gene matches: 9. The CDR3 loop reads CASSPAGGLQYTDTQYF. CDR3 DNA sequence: TGTGCCAGCTCACCAGCGGGGGGACTGCAATACACAGATACGCAGTATTTT.

The sample holds one count of this clonotype. This sequence joins TRBV4-2 and TRBJ2-2, with D uncertain. The CDR3 length is 14 residues. Trimming removed 10 bases at V and 13 bases at J, with 25 bases between. The germline CDR1 and CDR2 sequences are LGHNA and YNFKEQ. The DNA of the CDR3 is TGTGCCATGGGCCCCGGGCTCCTCTGCTGGGCGCTGTTTTTT. Amino acids: CAMGPGLLCWALFF.

Relative to its sample, this clonotype is medium-sized. The rearrangement links TRBV4-1 to TRBJ2-5; 11 nucleotides match TRBD2. CDR3 length: 17 amino acids. V dropped 0 bases and J dropped 2; count of bases not matched to a gene: 5. Germline V lookup: CDR1 MGHRA, CDR2 YSYEKL. CDR3 amino acids: CASSQERLAGGQETQYF. CDR3 DNA sequence: TGCGCCAGCAGCCAAGAGAGGCTAGCGGGAGGTCAAGAGACCCAGTACTTC.

At least ten counts were recorded for this clonotype. This chain connects TRBV6-1 to TRBJ2-3; no definite D call. CDR3 length: 14 amino acids. V was clipped by 6 bases and J by 0 bases, with 10 bases between them. Germline V gene lookup returns CDR1 MNHNS and CDR2 SASEGT. Here the CDR3 DNA reads TGTGCCAGCAGCCTTACCTCTAGCACAGATACGCAGTATTTT. Its translation: CASSLTSSTDTQYF.

This clonotype was seen a handful of times. V is TRBV7-9 and J is TRBJ2-5; TRBD1 matches at 7 bases. J was trimmed by 5 bases and V by 5 bases; bases with no gene match: 8. Germline CDR1 and CDR2: SEHNR and FQNEAQ (reference sequence). CDR3 size: 14 residues. CDR3 sequence reads: CASSANTGVETQYF. CDR3 coding DNA: TGTGCCAGCAGCGCAAACACAGGGGTCGAGACCCAGTACTTC.

This clonotype was seen repeatedly, ten times or more. The chain joins TRBV10-3 to TRBJ1-1; unclear D gene. Germline V gives CDR1 ENHRY, CDR2 SYGVKD. The CDR3 is 14 residues long. V lost 4 bases and J 1 base, leaving 10 bases between the germline ends. The CDR3 DNA sequence: TGTGCCATCAGTGTTCGGGCGGAGAACACTGAAGCTTTCTTT. It encodes CAISVRAENTEAFF.

Many counts were recorded for this clonotype. One end of the junction fails to match germline, which may point to a read error. The chain uses TRBV12-3 or TRBV12-4 and TRBJ2-1; 12 bases agree with TRBD2. The CDR3 length is 14 residues. The CDR3 DNA reads TGTGCCAGCAGTCTAGCGGGAGGGGACAATGAGCAGTTCTTC. Its protein product is CASSLAGGDNEQFF.

At least ten counts were recorded for this clonotype. The chain has TRBV7-8 and TRBJ2-7; perhaps TRBD2 as D (5 bases). The V end lost 3 bases, the J end lost 3 bases, and 9 bases lay between the germline ends. Germline CDR1 is SGHVS and CDR2 is FQNEAQ. The CDR3 has 13 residues. The DNA of the CDR3 is TGTGCCAGCAGCTTGGCCGGGGACTACGAGCAGTACTTC. It is translated as CASSLAGDYEQYF.

This clonotype was counted only a few times. This rearrangement joins TRBV7-8 to TRBJ1-5; tentatively, D is TRBD1 (5 bases). V gave up 5 bases and J gave up 3 bases, with 20 bases separating them. This CDR3 is built from 17 residues. In germline, CDR1 is SGHVS, CDR2 FQNEAQ. The CDR3 DNA reads TGTGCCAGCAGCCCCTTTAGGCTAGGGGCGAACAATCAGCCCCAGCATTTT. Translated: CASSPFRLGANNQPQHF.

In its sample, this clonotype was seen a few times. The genes are TRBV5-4 and TRBJ1-6; D possibly corresponds to TRBD1 (5 bases). The CDR3 is 15 amino acids. Germline lookup yields CDR1 SGHNT and CDR2 YYREEE (reference sequence). Deletions cut 0 bases from V and 9 bases from J, with 13 bases between. The CDR3 nucleotides read TGTGCCAGCAGCTTGGACGGCAGGGTTCTTTCACCCCTCCACTTT. Translation: CASSLDGRVLSPLHF.

This clonotype was recorded many times. CDR3 nucleotides: TGTGCCAGCAGTTACGAGCTCGTAGCCAAGAGCTCCTACGAGCAGTACTTC. This sequence encodes CASSYELVAKSSYEQYF. The chain employs TRBV6-5 and TRBJ2-7, with no clear D. V lost 2 bases, J lost 0 bases, and 17 bases lay in between. Germline-derived CDR1 and CDR2 are MNHEY and SVGAGI. The CDR3 has 17 amino acids.

This clonotype was recorded many times. The rearrangement joins TRBV25-1 to TRBJ2-1, with TRBD2 matching over 11 bases. CDR3 length: 14 amino acids. V trimming: 6 bases; J trimming: 6 bases; junction bases outside the gene matches: 4. Germline V CDR1 and CDR2: MGHDK, SYGVNS. The CDR3 DNA follows: TGTGCCAGCAGCACTAGCGGGAGAATCAATGAGCAGTTCTTC. Protein product: CASSTSGRINEQFF.

In its sample, this clonotype was seen many times. This chain uses TRBV9 with TRBJ2-3; TRBD2 aligns across 7 bases. Germline V lookup: CDR1 SGDLS, CDR2 YYNGEE. V shed 0 bases and J 3 bases; nucleotides not matched to a gene: 10. The length of the CDR3 is 17 residues. CDR3 sequence: CASSVVGGSDRTDTQYF. CDR3 coding DNA: TGTGCCAGCAGCGTAGTTGGCGGGAGCGATCGGACAGATACGCAGTATTTT. Filled out from reference TRBV9 and TRBJ2-3, the complete variable domain reads DSGVTQTPKHLITATGQRVTLRCSPRSGDLSVYWYQQSLDQGLQFLIQYYNGEERAKGNILERFSAQQFPDLHSELNLSSLELGDSALYFCASSVVGGSDRTDTQYFGPGTRLTVL.

There are a few counts of this clonotype. The rearrangement joins TRBV28 to TRBJ2-7, with D perhaps matching TRBD2 (5 bases). Germline V gene lookup returns CDR1 MDHEN and CDR2 SYDVKM. The CDR3 is made up of 13 amino acids. V shed 6 bases and J shed 3 bases, with 12 bases lying between them. CDR3 region: CASRGGPRYEQYF. The CDR3 DNA reads as TGTGCCAGCAGAGGAGGACCGCGCTACGAGCAGTACTTC.

This clonotype appeared many times. The chain combines TRBV28 with TRBJ2-7, with a weak D call TRBD2 (6 bases). V gave up 3 bases and J gave up 0 bases, with 12 bases separating them. This CDR3 is 15 amino acids long. Per germline, CDR1 MDHEN and CDR2 SYDVKM. This CDR3 reads CASSFRGGSSYEQYF. The CDR3, as DNA: TGTGCCAGCAGTTTTCGGGGAGGCAGCTCCTACGAGCAGTACTTC.